A selection of T cell receptor beta chains follows, all from one sample in a study of T-cell reconstitution after alpha-beta-depleted transplantation in children. MiXCR, run by TCRdb on the PCR reads, gives a single entry per CDR3 protein. The sample records about 15,000 distinct CDR3 sequences, roughly 12% being singletons. The material sequenced was PBMCs, mostly from graft donor cells, taken 180 days after TCRalphabeta/CD19-depleted stem cell transplant. The receptors derive from a boy in the first two years of life who had a stem cell transplant for Wiskott-Aldrich syndrome, so the T cells may come from the graft donor. CDR3s include the opening cysteine and the closing phenylalanine or tryptophan. A D gene is named only where the DNA matches it firmly. The listing skips clone size in some rows; elsewhere it reads once, few, many or a size class.

cdr3_nt: TGTGCCATCAGTGAGTCCTATAGCAATCAGCCCCAGCATTTT
cdr3_aa: CAISESYSNQPQHF
v_call: TRBV10-3
clone_size: many
d_call: NA
j_call: TRBJ1-5

cdr3_nt: TGTGCCAGCACCGATCTACTGGAGCAGTACTTC
cdr3_aa: CASTDLLEQYF
v_call: TRBV7-9
clone_size: many
d_call: NA
j_call: TRBJ2-7

cdr3_nt: TGTGCCAGCAGCTTTGCAGGGGGCAGAGGTCCCCTCCACTTT
cdr3_aa: CASSFAGGRGPLHF
v_call: TRBV7-9
clone_size: NA
d_call: TRBD1
j_call: TRBJ1-6

cdr3_nt: TGCGCCAGCAGCACAGGACAGGGGAGAACTAATGAAAAACTGTTTTTT
cdr3_aa: CASSTGQGRTNEKLFF
v_call: TRBV5-1
clone_size: many
d_call: TRBD1
j_call: TRBJ1-4

cdr3_nt: TGTGCCAGCAGCTTGGAAGGACTAGCGGGAAAGAACACCGGGGAGCTGTTTTTT
cdr3_aa: CASSLEGLAGKNTGELFF
v_call: TRBV5-4
clone_size: NA
d_call: TRBD2
j_call: TRBJ2-2

cdr3_nt: TGTGCCAGCAGCGATCCTTCTGACAGGGGAAACATTCAGTACTTC
cdr3_aa: CASSDPSDRGNIQYF
v_call: TRBV11-2
clone_size: many
d_call: TRBD1
j_call: TRBJ2-4

cdr3_nt: TGTGCCAGTAGTAAAGGTAGCGGGAGGGCCTCCTACAATGAGCAGTTCTTC
cdr3_aa: CASSKGSGRASYNEQFF
v_call: TRBV19
clone_size: few
d_call: TRBD2
j_call: TRBJ2-1

cdr3_nt: TGTGCCAGCAGCTTAGCTGTGGGGACAGCTGAGACCCAGTACTTC
cdr3_aa: CASSLAVGTAETQYF
v_call: TRBV7-9
clone_size: many
d_call: TRBD1
j_call: TRBJ2-5

cdr3_nt: TGTGCCACCAGTGACCCGGGACAGGGGGCCGCTCAGCCCCAGCATTTT
cdr3_aa: CATSDPGQGAAQPQHF
v_call: TRBV24-1
clone_size: NA
d_call: TRBD1
j_call: TRBJ1-5

cdr3_nt: TGTGCCAGCAGTGAAGCTACGATGGATCAGCCCCAGCATTTT
cdr3_aa: CASSEATMDQPQHF
v_call: TRBV2
clone_size: many
d_call: NA
j_call: TRBJ1-5

cdr3_nt: TGTGCCACCAGCAGAGTATATGAGCAGTTCTTC
cdr3_aa: CATSRVYEQFF
v_call: TRBV15
clone_size: few
d_call: NA
j_call: TRBJ2-1

cdr3_nt: TGCGCCAGCAGCTCGCAGGGGGCGCTATCGGACTATGGCTACACCTTC
cdr3_aa: CASSSQGALSDYGYTF
v_call: TRBV5-1
clone_size: many
d_call: TRBD1
j_call: TRBJ1-2

cdr3_nt: TGCGCCACCCAGGGGCACTACGAGCAGTACTTC
cdr3_aa: CATQGHYEQYF
v_call: TRBV5-1
clone_size: many
d_call: NA
j_call: TRBJ2-7

cdr3_nt: TGTGCCAGCAGTGAAGACCCGGGGGCAGTTGGCTACACCTTC
cdr3_aa: CASSEDPGAVGYTF
v_call: TRBV6-1
clone_size: many
d_call: NA
j_call: TRBJ1-2

cdr3_nt: TGTGCCAGCAGCCCAGAACTAGCGGGAGGGGCAGATACGCAGTATTTT
cdr3_aa: CASSPELAGGADTQYF
v_call: TRBV7-9
clone_size: few
d_call: TRBD2
j_call: TRBJ2-3

cdr3_nt: TGTGCCTGGAGTCGAGACGGGACAGGGCGGATCGTCCTGACTTTC
cdr3_aa: CAWSRDGTGRIVLTF
v_call: TRBV30
clone_size: once
d_call: TRBD1
j_call: TRBJ2-6

cdr3_nt: TGTGCCAGCAGCCCTAGTGGCAGCTTCAATCAGCCCCAGCATTTT
cdr3_aa: CASSPSGSFNQPQHF
v_call: TRBV7-9
clone_size: few
d_call: NA
j_call: TRBJ1-5

cdr3_nt: TGCAGTGGGAGGGCTATAGAGGGTCCCTCCTACAATGAGCAGTTCTTC
cdr3_aa: CSGRAIEGPSYNEQFF
v_call: TRBV20-1
clone_size: NA
d_call: NA
j_call: TRBJ2-1

cdr3_nt: TGCGCCAGCAGGACGGCCGGGGAGCTGTTTTTT
cdr3_aa: CASRTAGELFF
v_call: TRBV5-1
clone_size: many
d_call: NA
j_call: TRBJ2-2

cdr3_nt: TGTGCCAGCAGCCATGGACTAGCGGGAGGGGAGCAAGAGACCCAGTACTTC
cdr3_aa: CASSHGLAGGEQETQYF
v_call: TRBV7-2
clone_size: NA
d_call: TRBD2
j_call: TRBJ2-5

cdr3_nt: TGTGCCAGCAGTGGTTTGGGACAGGGGAATGCTAACTATGGCTACACCTTC
cdr3_aa: CASSGLGQGNANYGYTF
v_call: TRBV2
clone_size: NA
d_call: TRBD1
j_call: TRBJ1-2

cdr3_nt: TGCAGTGCTAGAGTCCTCGTTCTAGCGGGATCGTACAATGAGCAGTTCTTC
cdr3_aa: CSARVLVLAGSYNEQFF
v_call: TRBV20-1
clone_size: many
d_call: TRBD2
j_call: TRBJ2-1

cdr3_nt: TGTGCCAGCGGGGAACAGGGACTCTCCTACGAGCAGTACTTC
cdr3_aa: CASGEQGLSYEQYF
v_call: TRBV5-6
clone_size: many
d_call: NA
j_call: TRBJ2-7

cdr3_nt: TGTGCCAGCAGGGAGGACAGTACCTACGAGCAGTACTTC
cdr3_aa: CASREDSTYEQYF
v_call: TRBV6-2/TRBV6-3
clone_size: NA
d_call: NA
j_call: TRBJ2-7

cdr3_nt: TGTGCCAGCAGGGGGGGGACTAGGGGGTCAGATACGCAGTATTTT
cdr3_aa: CASRGGTRGSDTQYF
v_call: TRBV28
clone_size: few
d_call: TRBD2
j_call: TRBJ2-3

cdr3_nt: TGTGCCAGCAGCCCGACAGGGACCGGGGAGCTGTTTTTT
cdr3_aa: CASSPTGTGELFF
v_call: TRBV16
clone_size: few
d_call: TRBD1
j_call: TRBJ2-2

cdr3_nt: TGTGCCAGCAGACAGGGGCCCCCTGGGGCCAACGTCCTGACTTTC
cdr3_aa: CASRQGPPGANVLTF
v_call: TRBV12-3/TRBV12-4
clone_size: few
d_call: TRBD1
j_call: TRBJ2-6

cdr3_nt: TGTGCCATCAGTGAGAACGGAGGGGTGTATAATTCACCCCTCCACTTT
cdr3_aa: CAISENGGVYNSPLHF
v_call: TRBV10-3
clone_size: NA
d_call: NA
j_call: TRBJ1-6

cdr3_nt: TGCAGTGCTATAGATGGGGGGAGAGGGCACAATGAGCAGTTCTTC
cdr3_aa: CSAIDGGRGHNEQFF
v_call: TRBV20-1
clone_size: few
d_call: NA
j_call: TRBJ2-1

cdr3_nt: TGCGCCAGCAGCTTGGAGGGCTTCCAAGAGACCCAGTACTTC
cdr3_aa: CASSLEGFQETQYF
v_call: TRBV5-1
clone_size: many
d_call: NA
j_call: TRBJ2-5

cdr3_nt: TGTGCCAGCAGTGACAGGGGGCGCACTGAAGCTTTCTTT
cdr3_aa: CASSDRGRTEAFF
v_call: TRBV25-1
clone_size: NA
d_call: TRBD1
j_call: TRBJ1-1

cdr3_nt: TGCGCCAGCAGCCAAGTTTTGTGGACTGAAGCTTTCTTT
cdr3_aa: CASSQVLWTEAFF
v_call: TRBV4-1
clone_size: many
d_call: NA
j_call: TRBJ1-1

cdr3_nt: TGTGCCATCAGTGAGACAAACCGACTAGCGGGGTTTAGTGAGCAGTTCTTC
cdr3_aa: CAISETNRLAGFSEQFF
v_call: TRBV10-3
clone_size: many
d_call: TRBD2
j_call: TRBJ2-1

cdr3_nt: TGTGCCTGGACCGTCTGGAGGGGGCAGTCACCCCTCCACTTT
cdr3_aa: CAWTVWRGQSPLHF
v_call: TRBV30
clone_size: many
d_call: TRBD1
j_call: TRBJ1-6